This paragraph reports one TCR beta chain. This CDR3 comprises 13 residues. Trimming shortened V by 7 bases and J by 4 bases, and 13 bases separated the two germline ends. CDR1 and CDR2 from the germline V gene are SQVTM and ANQGSEA. The data stem from a study of human T cells and chemical hapten exposure. Whole-study context: Among samples, TCR yields varied mainly because of small differences in pooled library volume.

The library tagged individual cDNA molecules with unique molecular identifiers. TCRdb redid the calling of the 5' RACE reads with MiXCR, one entry per CDR3 protein. Here the sample spans under 150,000 distinct CDR3 sequences, 15% to 20% being singletons. The study extracted total RNA from unfractionated whole blood. V gene TRBV29-1 combines with J gene TRBJ2-2; TRBD1 or TRBD2 may be the D gene (5 bases each). This TCR derives from a human donor in good health. The CDR3 nucleotides are TGCAGCGGGGTAGAGGGGCGCACCGGGGAGCTGTTTTTT. It translates to CSGVEGRTGELFF.